The entry that follows covers one T cell receptor (beta chain) sequence. The data are from a study of blood T cell repertoires in COVID-19. At the level of the study: COVID-19 samples from acute and convalescent phases originated in the United States, Italy and Spain. T cells, B-cell-depleted T cells, or PBMCs provided the cDNA or gDNA that served as material.

Enrollment of patients from Seattle took place during active infection, with longitudinal follow-up. Study processing details: Researchers report that nucleated cell counts were estimated from reference gene primer amplification. Some clones are missing from TCRdb's copy, which holds only in-frame ones; the method was immunoSEQ multiplex PCR. V and J calls and clone size are those listed in that table; D and trimming were worked out from the DNA. This table has some 500,000 clones, less than 90% appearing once. CDR1 is KGHSH and CDR2 is LQKENI in the germline V gene. V was cut by 0 bases and J by 1 base, with 9 bases left in between. There are 15 residues in the CDR3.

The sequenced material came from peripheral blood. J is TRBJ1-1 and V is TRBV18, with D maybe TRBD1 (5 bases). The source of this sequence is a woman in her fifties or sixties with COVID-19, enrolled during active disease. Here the CDR3 reads CASSPPGGENTEAFF. The CDR3 DNA sequence: TGTGCCAGCTCACCACCCGGGGGGGAGAACACTGAAGCTTTCTTT. Variable domain in full (rest from reference TRBV18 and TRBJ1-1): NAGVMQNPRHLVRRRGQEARLRCSPMKGHSHVYWYRQLPEEGLKFMVYLQKENIIDESGMPKERFSAEFPKEGPSILRIQQVVRGDSAAYFCASSPPGGENTEAFFGQGTRLTVV.